These 10 T cell receptor beta chains were sequenced from one sample in a study of blood T cell repertoires in COVID-19. Sequencing was performed with immunoSEQ multiplex PCR; in TCRdb, only in-frame clones are kept and a portion is missing. The table has around 300,000 clones, 80% to 90% seen once. Sequencing input: PBMCs or T cells enriched from blood (not recorded which). Receptor source: a woman aged 18 to 35 who had recovered from COVID-19.

V gene TRBV6-1 combines with J gene TRBJ1-2, with 11 bases identical to TRBD1. In germline, CDR1 is MNHNS, CDR2 SASEGT. The CDR3 loop spans 16 amino acids. V gave up 2 bases and J gave up 7 bases; unmatched junction bases: 9. CDR3 DNA: TGTGCCAGCAGTGAAATATTAGGACAGGGGGCATTTGGCTACACCTTC. Translating it yields CASSEILGQGAFGYTF.

A single count supports this clone. V is TRBV30 and J is TRBJ1-2, with D possibly TRBD1 on 6 matching bases. This CDR3 contains 14 residues. Trimming left V 0 bases short and J 8 bases short, with 16 bases between. Germline CDR1 reads GTSNPN; CDR2 reads SVGIG (reference sequence). The CDR3 loop reads CAWSVTGGARGYTF. The CDR3, as DNA: TGTGCCTGGAGTGTTACGGGGGGCGCGAGAGGCTACACCTTC. Full variable domain (remainder filled in from reference TRBV30 and TRBJ1-2): SQTIHQWPATLVQPVGSPLSLECTVEGTSNPNLYWYRQAAGRGLQLLFYSVGIGQISSEVPQNLSASRPQDRQFILSSKKLLLSDSGFYLCAWSVTGGARGYTFGSGTRLTVV.

The CDR3 DNA is TGTGCCAGCAGCAGAATTTTCTCTGGGGCCAACGTCCTGACTTTC. Its protein product is CASSRIFSGANVLTF. V gene TRBV6-5 combines with J gene TRBJ2-6; D gene uncertain. CDR1 and CDR2 (germline): MNHEY, SVGAGI. Trimming left V 6 bases short and J 0 bases short, with 9 bases between. The CDR3 sequence is 15 residues long.

The chain joins TRBV7-9 to TRBJ2-5; the match to TRBD1 covers 7 bases. V lost 5 bases and J lost 1; bases outside the gene matches: 13. This CDR3 is 17 amino acids long. CDR1 and CDR2 (germline): SEHNR, FQNEAQ (reference sequence). Here the CDR3 DNA reads TGTGCCAGCAGCCACCCGAGGGACAGTATGATCCAAGAGACCCAGTACTTC. Amino acids: CASSHPRDSMIQETQYF.

The chain has TRBV6-2 or TRBV6-3 and TRBJ2-1, with 7 bases lining up with TRBD1. Germline values: CDR1 MNHEY, CDR2 SVGEGT. The CDR3 runs to 15 residues. The V gene end was trimmed by 5 bases and the J gene end by 0 bases; junction bases not matched to a gene: 4. This chain's CDR3 is CASSRTGDSYNEQFF. Written as DNA, the CDR3 is TGTGCCAGCAGTCGTACAGGGGACTCCTACAATGAGCAGTTCTTC.

The CDR3 loop reads CASSPQRWGYTF. In DNA, the CDR3 is TGTGCCAGCAGCCCACAGCGGTGGGGCTACACCTTC. The chain employs TRBV7-9 and TRBJ1-2; D ambiguous. Germline V gene sequence: CDR1 SEHNR, CDR2 FQNEAQ (reference sequence). The CDR3 sequence is 12 residues long. V was trimmed by 5 bases and J by 8 bases, leaving 12 bases between them. Filled out from reference TRBV7-9 and TRBJ1-2, the complete variable domain reads DTGVSQNPRHKITKRGQNVTFRCDPISEHNRLYWYRQTLGQGPEFLTYFQNEAQLEKSRLLSDRFSAERPKGSFSTLEIQRTEQGDSAMYLCASSPQRWGYTFGSGTRLTVV.

The V gene is TRBV18, the J gene TRBJ1-2; D unclear. V was shortened by 3 bases and J by 3 bases, with 14 bases between the two germline ends. The length of the CDR3 is 15 residues. The germline V gene has CDR1 KGHSH and CDR2 LQKENI. CDR3 coding DNA: TGTGCCAGCTCACCGGAGGGAGTGCCCCACTATGGCTACACCTTC. This sequence encodes CASSPEGVPHYGYTF.

The chain joins TRBV5-5 to TRBJ1-2; D uncertain. The CDR3 has 12 amino acids. V was clipped by 4 bases and J by 3 bases, with 7 bases between them. The V gene's germline CDR1 is SGHKS and CDR2 YYEKEE (reference sequence). The CDR3 sequence is CASSVRDYGYTF. The DNA for the CDR3 is TGTGCCAGCAGCGTCCGGGACTATGGCTACACCTTC.

The chain uses TRBV15 and TRBJ1-1; no clear D gene. The V end lost 0 bases, the J end lost 1 base, and 9 bases lay between the germline ends. Germline V gives CDR1 LNHNV, CDR2 YYDKDF (reference sequence). The CDR3 has 15 residues. Written as DNA, the CDR3 is TGTGCCACCAGCAGAGATCGCCAAGCGAACACTGAAGCTTTCTTT. This sequence encodes CATSRDRQANTEAFF.

The chain recombines TRBV10-2 with TRBJ2-3, with D maybe TRBD2 (6 bases). The CDR3 spans 12 residues. The V end lost 10 bases, the J end lost 9 bases, and 17 bases lay between the germline ends. CDR1 and CDR2 from the germline V gene are WSHSY and SAAADI. The CDR3 DNA follows: TGCGCCACCCTCCTGGGGGGAGCGACGCAGTATTTT. As protein: CATLLGGATQYF.